This T cell receptor (beta chain) appears in the sequencing data of a study of shared clonotypes between healthy human individuals. Study background: The donor pool was made up of a couple of women and three men aged 18 to 49.

The ends lost 5 bases at V and 2 bases at J; junction bases unmatched: 3. The CDR3 runs 14 residues. Germline V gene data show CDR1 as SGHTA and CDR2 as FQGNSA. TCRdb keeps only in-frame clones here, not all; method: immunoSEQ multiplex PCR. The sample lists hundreds of thousands of clones; 55% to 85% were seen once. Sample: memory CD4+ T cells sorted from blood. The subset denotes: CD45RA-negative fraction. This receptor was taken from a woman aged 30 to 39 in good health. The chain is built from TRBV7-2 and TRBJ2-1; 7 positions match TRBD1. The chain's CDR3 is CASSRTGAYNEQFF. The CDR3 DNA follows: TGTGCCAGCAGCCGCACAGGGGCCTACAATGAGCAGTTCTTC.